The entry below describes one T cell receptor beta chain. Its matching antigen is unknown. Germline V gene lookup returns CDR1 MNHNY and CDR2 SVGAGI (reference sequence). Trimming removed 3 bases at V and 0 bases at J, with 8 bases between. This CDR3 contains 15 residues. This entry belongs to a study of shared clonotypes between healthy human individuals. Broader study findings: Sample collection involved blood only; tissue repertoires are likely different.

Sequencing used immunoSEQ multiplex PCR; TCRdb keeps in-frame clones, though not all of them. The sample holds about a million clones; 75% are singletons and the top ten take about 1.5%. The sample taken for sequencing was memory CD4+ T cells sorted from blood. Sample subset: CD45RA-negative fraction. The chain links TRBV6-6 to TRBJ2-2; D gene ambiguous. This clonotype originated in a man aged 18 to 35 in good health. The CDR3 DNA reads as TGTGCCAGCAGTTATGACTCCGCGAACACCGGGGAGCTGTTTTTT. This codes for CASSYDSANTGELFF.